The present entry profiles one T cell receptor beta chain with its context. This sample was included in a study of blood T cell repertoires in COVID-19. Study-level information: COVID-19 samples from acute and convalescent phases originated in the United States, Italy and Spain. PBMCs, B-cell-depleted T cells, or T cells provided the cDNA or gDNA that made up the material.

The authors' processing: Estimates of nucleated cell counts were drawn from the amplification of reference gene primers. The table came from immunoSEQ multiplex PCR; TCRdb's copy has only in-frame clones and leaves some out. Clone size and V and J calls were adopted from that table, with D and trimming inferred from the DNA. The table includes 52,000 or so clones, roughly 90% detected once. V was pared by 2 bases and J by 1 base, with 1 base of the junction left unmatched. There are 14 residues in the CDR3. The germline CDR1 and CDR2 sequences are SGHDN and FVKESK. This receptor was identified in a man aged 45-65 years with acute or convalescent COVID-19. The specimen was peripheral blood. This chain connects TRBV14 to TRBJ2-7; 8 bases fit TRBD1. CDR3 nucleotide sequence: TGTGCCAGCAGCCAACAGGGGGCATCCTACGAGCAGTACTTC. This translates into CASSQQGASYEQYF.